These 23 T cell receptor beta chains came from one sample sequenced in a study of cytomegalovirus exposure and HLA in healthy donors. The PCR employed 60 Vbeta primers together with 13 Jbeta primers. Data came from immunoSEQ multiplex PCR; TCRdb stores just in-frame clones and leaves some out. The data show roughly 120,000 clones, around 80% seen once. Sequencing used PBMCs. The source of these receptors is a man under 40 in good health and CMV-seropositive.

The chain has TRBV6-1 and TRBJ1-6, with TRBD1 matching over 9 bases. Germline V gene sequence: CDR1 MNHNS, CDR2 SASEGT. The J segment lost 8 bases and the V segment lost 11 bases, leaving 10 bases of the junction unmatched. This CDR3 region has 14 residues. The chain's CDR3 is CAHRGGTGYSPLHF. The CDR3 coding sequence is TGTGCCCATCGCGGGGGGACAGGGTATTCACCCCTCCACTTT.

The chain uses TRBV5-1 and TRBJ2-5; TRBD2 matches 16 bases. After removal of 4 bases from V and 5 bases from J, the junction contained 14 bases not matched to a gene. The CDR3 consists of 19 residues. The germline V gene encodes CDR1 SGHRS and CDR2 YFSETQ. The CDR3 region is CASSRHLGLAGGEDETQYF. The CDR3 coding sequence is TGCGCCAGCAGCCGACACCTGGGACTAGCGGGGGGGGAGGACGAGACCCAGTACTTC.

This chain uses TRBV7-9 with TRBJ2-1, with TRBD2 as a possible D gene (6 bases). Trimming left V 0 bases short and J 7 bases short, with 19 bases between. There are 17 residues in the CDR3. Germline V CDR1 and CDR2: SEHNR, FQNEAQ (reference sequence). The CDR3 nucleotides are TGTGCCAGCAGCTTAGCTAGCGGCAGGGACCATGGGAATGAGCAGTTCTTC. Its translation: CASSLASGRDHGNEQFF.

The rearrangement joins TRBV4-1 to TRBJ2-5, with 7 bases identical to TRBD2. Germline assignment: CDR1 MGHRA and CDR2 YSYEKL. The V and J ends lost 0 bases and 5 bases, in that order; junction bases with no gene match: 6. CDR3 length equals 15 residues. The CDR3 spells CASSQDREGTETQYF. The CDR3 DNA is TGCGCCAGCAGCCAAGATAGGGAGGGGACGGAGACCCAGTACTTC.

The rearrangement joins TRBV28 to TRBJ2-1; 11 bases line up with TRBD2. Germline CDR1 is MDHEN and CDR2 is SYDVKM. V lost 5 bases and J lost 10; bases outside the gene matches: 4. This CDR3 spans 13 amino acids. CDR3 sequence: CASSPRTSGEQFF. In DNA form, the CDR3 reads TGTGCCAGCAGTCCCCGGACTAGCGGGGAGCAGTTCTTC.

This clone showed up just once. The V and J genes are TRBV5-6 and TRBJ2-7; TRBD2 aligns across 9 bases. The CDR3 runs 14 residues. Trimming cost V 4 bases and J 2 bases; bases outside gene matches: 4. Germline V gene sequence: CDR1 SGHDT, CDR2 YYEEEE. CDR3 sequence: CASSVLAGTYEQYF. As DNA, the CDR3 is TGTGCCAGCAGCGTCCTAGCGGGGACCTACGAGCAGTACTTC.

The genes are TRBV28 and TRBJ2-1; 11 bases line up with TRBD2. The germline V gene has CDR1 MDHEN and CDR2 SYDVKM. The CDR3 loop spans 21 amino acids. V lost 6 bases, J lost 0 bases, and 19 bases stayed unmatched. The CDR3 bases are TGTGCCAGCAGCCCAAAGATCGTCCTAGCGGGGGGACCTCACTCCTACAATGAGCAGTTCTTC. This sequence encodes CASSPKIVLAGGPHSYNEQFF.

The chain combines TRBV28 with TRBJ1-1, with D uncertain. The ends were cut back, 3 bases at V and 1 base at J, with 3 bases in the middle. The CDR3 contains 12 residues. CDR1 and CDR2 from the germline V gene are MDHEN and SYDVKM. The CDR3 sequence is CASSFRNTEAFF. CDR3 sequence (DNA): TGTGCCAGCAGTTTCCGGAACACTGAAGCTTTCTTT. Based on the CDR3 plus reference TRBV28 and TRBJ1-1, the full variable domain is DVKVTQSSRYLVKRTGEKVFLECVQDMDHENMFWYRQDPGLGLRLIYFSYDVKMKEKGDIPEGYSVSREKKERFSLILESASTNQTSMYLCASSFRNTEAFFGQGTRLTVV.

V and J are TRBV5-1 and TRBJ2-5, with 10 bases lining up with TRBD1. The end of the DNA aligns better with TRBJ2-7, so the J call may be wrong. This CDR3 region has 14 residues. Germline V gene sequence: CDR1 SGHRS, CDR2 YFSETQ. DNA of the CDR3: TGCGCCAGCTCTTCGAGGACAGGGGGAGACGAGCAGTACTTC. Amino acid sequence: CASSSRTGGDEQYF.

The J gene is TRBJ2-5, the V gene TRBV28; 10 nucleotides align to TRBD1. With the DNA end fitting TRBJ2-7 better, the J assignment may be wrong. CDR1 and CDR2 (germline): MDHEN, SYDVKM. The length of the CDR3 is 16 residues. CDR3 bases: TGTGCCAGCAGTTTGGGTTTCGGACAGGGGGGCTACGAGCAGTACTTC. Residues: CASSLGFGQGGYEQYF.

The V call is TRBV29-1, the J call TRBJ2-7; D perhaps matches TRBD2 (5 bases). CDR3 length: 14 amino acids. CDR1 and CDR2 from the germline V gene are SQVTM and ANQGSEA. V was clipped by 1 base and J by 2 bases, with 12 bases between them. The CDR3: CSVEVGLEAYEQYF. The CDR3 region has the DNA TGCAGCGTTGAAGTTGGACTTGAGGCCTACGAGCAGTACTTC.

This CDR3 reads CATSRDKDYEQYF. The CDR3, as DNA: TGTGCCACCAGCAGAGATAAAGACTACGAGCAGTACTTC. V and J are TRBV15 and TRBJ2-5; unclear D gene. The closer fit of TRBJ2-7 to the DNA end suggests the J call may be wrong. The CDR3 covers 13 residues. Germline V gene sequence: CDR1 LNHNV, CDR2 YYDKDF (reference sequence).

This rearrangement joins TRBV6-5 to TRBJ2-5; tentatively, D is TRBD1 (6 bases). The V gene lost 10 bases and the J gene lost 4 bases, with 19 bases spanning the gap. The CDR3 is 14 amino acids. The germline CDR1 and CDR2 sequences are MNHEY and SVGAGI. This chain's CDR3 is CATAVTGSGETQYF. CDR3 bases: TGTGCCACCGCCGTCACAGGGTCGGGAGAGACCCAGTACTTC.

This rearrangement joins TRBV6-5 to TRBJ1-1, with a tentative D call TRBD1 (6 bases). The V end was cut by 5 bases, the J end by 0 bases, with 13 bases between. CDR3 length: 15 amino acids. In germline, CDR1 is MNHEY, CDR2 SVGAGI. The CDR3 DNA follows: TGTGCCAGCAGTCCCGAGACAGGTTTGAACACTGAAGCTTTCTTT. Residues: CASSPETGLNTEAFF.

This clone was recorded once. The rearrangement uses TRBV27 and TRBJ1-6; 10 bases fit TRBD1. The germline V gene encodes CDR1 MNHEY and CDR2 SMNVEV (reference sequence). CDR3 length: 15 residues. V was clipped by 6 bases and J by 7 bases; unmatched bases: 6. The CDR3 DNA is TGTGCCAGCAGCAGACAGGGGGCGCTGAATTCACCCCTCCACTTT. The encoded protein is CASSRQGALNSPLHF.

The V and J genes are TRBV6-6 and TRBJ1-1; D not resolved. CDR1 is MNHNY and CDR2 is SVGAGI in the germline V gene (reference sequence). V lost 0 bases, J lost 4 bases, and 12 bases lay in between. CDR3 length: 15 amino acids. The CDR3 DNA sequence: TGTGCCAGCAGTTACTCACTCAGCGGAGGCACTGAAGCTTTCTTT. Translation: CASSYSLSGGTEAFF.

The chain combines TRBV11-2 with TRBJ2-7, with TRBD2 identical over 14 bases. The CDR3 contains 16 residues. Trimming took 4 bases from V and 4 from J; bases not matched to a gene: 6. Germline CDR1 is SGHAT and CDR2 is FQNNGV. The chain's CDR3 is CASSSSGTSGGYEQYF. CDR3 nucleotide sequence: TGTGCCAGCAGCTCCTCCGGGACTAGCGGGGGATACGAGCAGTACTTC.

The chain recombines TRBV7-2 with TRBJ1-2; a possible D gene is TRBD1 (5 bases). The CDR3 spans 15 residues. The germline gives CDR1 SGHTA, CDR2 FQGNSA. V was clipped by 2 bases and J by 7 bases, with 17 bases between them. CDR3 residues: CASSLRGGARSGYTF. The CDR3 DNA reads as TGTGCCAGCAGCTTACGTGGAGGGGCCAGAAGTGGCTACACCTTC.

This clone was seen a handful of times. The gene calls are TRBV5-8 and TRBJ1-2, with 11 bases identical to TRBD1. This CDR3 spans 14 amino acids. The J segment lost 7 bases and the V segment lost 6 bases, leaving 8 bases of the junction unmatched. CDR1 is SGHTS, CDR2 YDEGEE, per germline. The CDR3 DNA follows: TGTGCCAGCACCCAGGACAGGGGGCTAGGTGGCTACACCTTC. Its protein product is CASTQDRGLGGYTF.

The chain combines TRBV5-1 with TRBJ2-7, with a tentative D call TRBD1 (5 bases). Between the trimmed V and J ends, which lost 0 bases and 3 bases, there was a span of 7 bases. This CDR3 contains 13 residues. The germline CDR1 and CDR2 sequences are SGHRS and YFSETQ. The CDR3 DNA follows: TGCGCCAGCAGCTTGGACAGGAACTACGAGCAGTACTTC. Its translation is CASSLDRNYEQYF.

The chain employs TRBV28 and TRBJ2-1, with 8 bases matching TRBD1. CDR1 and CDR2 (germline): MDHEN, SYDVKM. V gave up 3 bases and J gave up 3 bases; unmatched junction bases: 4. This CDR3 contains 15 residues. CDR3 nucleotide sequence: TGTGCCAGCAGTTTCCGACAGGGGTTCTACAATGAGCAGTTCTTC. It is translated as CASSFRQGFYNEQFF.

The chain joins TRBV2 to TRBJ2-3, with D possibly matching TRBD2 (7 bases). The CDR3 sequence is 17 residues long. Trimming cost V 3 bases and J 0 bases, with 16 bases left between them. CDR1 and CDR2 (germline): SNHLY, FYNNEI. CDR3 sequence: CASSEIGGGPSTDTQYF. In DNA form, the CDR3 reads TGTGCCAGCAGTGAGATAGGGGGGGGACCGAGCACAGATACGCAGTATTTT.

This clone was observed a few times. This chain connects TRBV6-1 to TRBJ2-5, with D possibly matching TRBD1 (5 bases). Germline values: CDR1 MNHNS, CDR2 SASEGT. The CDR3 consists of 12 residues. Trimming shortened V by 5 bases and J by 5 bases, and 9 bases separated the two germline ends. CDR3 amino acids: CASSPGSETQYF. The CDR3 coding sequence is TGTGCCAGCAGTCCAGGGTCCGAGACCCAGTACTTC.